This T cell receptor beta chain appears in the sequencing data of a study of T cells after yellow fever vaccination. General observations from the study: The booster response re-showed most primary clones: over 95% CD4, about 89% CD8. FACS-sorted repertoires might harbor abundant contaminating clonotypes from the bulk population.

Generation of TCR cDNA used 5'RACE template switching (which added a universal primer site and UMIs). TCRdb recomputed calls from the 5' RACE reads with MiXCR, one row per CDR3 protein. The repertoire holds 450,000 to 600,000 distinct CDR3 sequences, with about 15% as singletons. V shed 7 bases and J 8 bases; nucleotides not matched to a gene: 2. This CDR3 contains 12 residues. CDR1 is MDHEN, CDR2 SYDVKM, per germline. This clonotype was seen more than once but under ten times. Antigen specificity is unknown. Here the sequenced sample was PBMCs, taken 4 to 5 days after the first yellow fever vaccination. The rearrangement joins TRBV28 to TRBJ1-4, with 9 bases lining up with TRBD1. This sequence originates from a man aged 18 to 35 who received the YFV17D yellow fever vaccine. CDR3 region: CASIDRGEKLFF. The CDR3 DNA sequence: TGTGCCAGCATAGACAGGGGGGAAAAACTGTTTTTT.